This T cell receptor (beta chain) was retrieved from a study of blood T cell repertoires in COVID-19. Study as a whole: Whether acute or convalescent, the COVID-19 samples came from the United States, Italy and Spain. Nucleic acid was either cDNA or gDNA, and it came from T cells, B-cell-depleted T cells, or PBMCs.

In the original workflow: By means of reference gene primer amplification, nucleated cell counts were estimated. Profiling relied on immunoSEQ multiplex PCR, and the TCRdb table lists in-frame clones only, not all of them. The V and J calls and clone size were taken over from that table, and D and trimming were inferred from the DNA. The sample lists about 220,000 clones; under 90% were seen once. This clone has more than one count but fewer than ten. Looked up from germline, CDR1 is SGHDT and CDR2 is YYEEEE. V was clipped by 2 bases and J by 7 bases; unmatched bases: 4. This CDR3 contains 14 residues.

The specimen sequenced was peripheral blood. This sequence joins TRBV5-6 and TRBJ1-5, with 9 positions matching TRBD1. This clonotype was obtained from a woman between 55 and 75 years old who had recovered from COVID-19. Written as DNA, the CDR3 is TGTGCCAGCAGCTTCACAGGGGGCGGGCAGCCCCAGCATTTT. Its protein is CASSFTGGGQPQHF.